Listed below are T cell receptor beta chains from one sample, sequenced in a study of blood T cell repertoires in COVID-19. Some clones are missing from TCRdb's copy, which holds only in-frame ones; the method was immunoSEQ multiplex PCR. The data show about 210,000 clones, more than 70% seen once. The sequenced sample was PBMCs or T cells enriched from blood (not recorded which). Every receptor here comes from a woman between 18 and 29 years old who had recovered from COVID-19. The CDR3 runs from the conserved cysteine through the conserved F or W. D genes are given only for firm matches. The size entry is marked missing in some rows and otherwise reads once, few, many or a size class.

CDR3 protein	CDR3 DNA	clone size	D gene	V gene	J gene
CASSERLDSLYTF	TGTGCCAGCAGTGAAAGGTTGGACAGCCTATACACCTTC	-	-	TRBV6-1	TRBJ1-2
CASNDNSNQPQHF	TGTGCCAGCAACGACAATAGCAATCAGCCCCAGCATTTT	-	-	TRBV28	TRBJ1-5
CASSLGTGASYGYTF	TGTGCCAGCAGCTTAGGGACAGGGGCTTCCTATGGCTACACCTTC	few	TRBD1	TRBV7-8	TRBJ1-2
CASSSGQGYFGTQYF	TGTGCCAGCAGTTCCGGACAGGGCTACTTCGGGACCCAGTACTTC	-	TRBD1	TRBV6-2/TRBV6-3	TRBJ2-5
CASTAGGAGNTIYF	TGTGCCAGCACCGCGGGAGGGGCTGGAAACACCATATATTTT	-	-	TRBV28	TRBJ1-3
CASSQRPGSSTDTQYF	TGTGCCAGCAGCCAAAGGCCCGGGTCCAGCACAGATACGCAGTATTTT	-	-	TRBV7-9	TRBJ2-3
CASSLERDGGHYEQYF	TGTGCCAGCAGCTTGGAGCGGGACGGAGGTCACTACGAGCAGTACTTC	once	TRBD2	TRBV5-4	TRBJ2-7
CASSPGLGTDTQYF	TGCGCCAGCAGCCCGGGACTAGGCACAGATACGCAGTATTTT	-	TRBD2	TRBV4-1	TRBJ2-3
CASSFPGYEQYF	TGTGCCAGCAGTTTTCCGGGCTACGAGCAGTACTTC	-	-	TRBV12-3/TRBV12-4	TRBJ2-7
CASSTGSGYGYTF	TGTGCCAGCAGTACAGGGTCAGGCTATGGCTACACCTTC	-	-	TRBV6-4	TRBJ1-2
CASSLYTPGGAGNTIYF	TGTGCCAGCAGTTTATATACCCCAGGGGGTGCTGGAAACACCATATATTTT	-	TRBD1	TRBV27	TRBJ1-3
CAWSVQVQETQYF	TGTGCCTGGAGTGTACAAGTCCAAGAGACCCAGTACTTC	-	-	TRBV30	TRBJ2-5
CASSQAVPDTQYF	TGTGCCAGCAGCCAAGCAGTCCCGGATACGCAGTATTTT	-	-	TRBV3-1/TRBV3-2	TRBJ2-3
CASSVDRGRQETQYF	TGTGCCAGCAGTGTGGACAGGGGGCGTCAAGAGACCCAGTACTTC	-	TRBD1	TRBV2	TRBJ2-5
CASSFGQGYTEAFF	TGTGCCAGCAGTTTCGGACAGGGATACACTGAAGCTTTCTTT	-	TRBD1	TRBV28	TRBJ1-1
CASGPGQGVRYGYTF	TGTGCCAGCGGCCCCGGACAGGGAGTTAGGTATGGCTACACCTTC	-	TRBD1	TRBV7-9	TRBJ1-2
CASSPAGETQYF	TGTGCCAGCTCACCGGCCGGGGAGACCCAGTACTTC	-	-	TRBV18	TRBJ2-5
CASSGGTGLNSPLHF	TGCGCCAGCAGTGGCGGGACAGGTCTAAATTCACCCCTCCACTTT	-	TRBD1	TRBV5-1	TRBJ1-6
CASNQGQGNSPLHF	TGTGCCAGCAATCAAGGACAGGGAAATTCACCCCTCCACTTT	-	TRBD1	TRBV2	TRBJ1-6
CATSDQNGYTF	TGTGCCACCAGTGACCAGAATGGCTACACCTTC	-	-	TRBV24-1	TRBJ1-2
CASSLDRGSYNEQFF	TGTGCCAGCAGCCTAGACAGGGGCTCCTACAATGAGCAGTTCTTC	-	TRBD1	TRBV5-4	TRBJ2-1
CASGLGQTSGNTIYF	TGTGCTAGTGGTTTGGGACAGACCTCTGGAAACACCATATATTTT	-	-	TRBV12-5	TRBJ1-3
CASQPRGGGGVGTEAFF	TGTGCCAGTCAACCCCGGGGGGGCGGAGGGGTAGGCACTGAAGCTTTCTTT	-	-	TRBV18	TRBJ1-1
CAWTAGGNQPQHF	TGTGCCTGGACCGCCGGGGGCAATCAGCCCCAGCATTTT	-	-	TRBV30	TRBJ1-5
CASSVRPGRDGNEQFF	TGTGCCAGCAGTGTAAGACCGGGGAGGGACGGCAATGAGCAGTTCTTC	once	TRBD2	TRBV11-3	TRBJ2-1
CASGLVLGQGARYTEAFF	TGTGCTAGTGGTTTGGTACTAGGCCAGGGGGCACGGTACACTGAAGCTTTCTTT	-	TRBD1	TRBV12-5	TRBJ1-1
CASSPGLPGPDTQYF	TGTGCCAGCAGCCCAGGACTACCAGGACCGGATACGCAGTATTTT	-	-	TRBV13	TRBJ2-3
CASSSESYEQYF	TGCGCCAGCAGTTCAGAATCCTACGAGCAGTACTTC	-	-	TRBV10-1	TRBJ2-7
CASMPGLAWGIQYF	TGTGCCAGTATGCCGGGACTAGCATGGGGGATTCAGTACTTC	once	TRBD2	TRBV19	TRBJ2-4
CASRMGTTTGGELFF	TGTGCCAGCAGGATGGGGACGACGACAGGCGGGGAGCTGTTTTTT	-	-	TRBV2	TRBJ2-2
CASSYSQGRSYNEQFF	TGTGCCAGCAGTTACTCACAGGGGAGGTCCTACAATGAGCAGTTCTTC	-	-	TRBV6-5	TRBJ2-1
CASTPKGNYYEQYF	TGTGCCAGCACCCCAAAGGGGAACTACTACGAGCAGTACTTC	-	-	TRBV3-1/TRBV3-2	TRBJ2-7
CASSGPGQGNSPLHF	TGTGCCAGCAGCGGACCGGGACAGGGGAATTCACCCCTCCACTTT	-	TRBD1	TRBV9	TRBJ1-6
CATKQGGTGELFF	TGTGCCACCAAACAGGGCGGAACCGGGGAGCTGTTTTTT	-	-	TRBV24-1	TRBJ2-2
CASRDRTGSDNSPLHF	TGTGCCAGCAGGGATAGGACAGGTTCCGATAATTCACCCCTCCACTTT	-	TRBD1	TRBV2	TRBJ1-6
CASSSLLQLNTGELFF	TGTGCCAGCAGTTCCCTCCTCCAACTAAACACCGGGGAGCTGTTTTTT	-	-	TRBV27	TRBJ2-2
CASSVAGNTEAFF	TGTGCCAGCAGCGTAGCGGGGAACACTGAAGCTTTCTTT	-	-	TRBV9	TRBJ1-1
CASSVEGTSTDTQYF	TGTGCCAGCAGCGTAGAGGGGACTAGCACAGATACGCAGTATTTT	-	-	TRBV9	TRBJ2-3
CASSRWDRDSNEQFF	TGTGCCAGCAGTAGATGGGACAGGGATTCCAATGAGCAGTTCTTC	-	TRBD1	TRBV7-9	TRBJ2-1
CASSRPPQGLAGGSSYNEQFF	TGTGCCAGCAGCAGACCGCCACAGGGACTAGCGGGGGGGAGCTCCTACAATGAGCAGTTCTTC	-	-	TRBV21-1	TRBJ2-1